Shown below are 17 T cell receptor beta chains from a single sample sequenced in a study of blood T cells in healthy people across ages. A second PCR, run for about 6 to 12 cycles, used a sample-barcoded 5' primer plus a J-beta primer mix. TCRdb redid the calling of the 5' RACE reads with MiXCR, one entry per CDR3 protein. The table records around 1,000,000 distinct CDR3 sequences, roughly 24% of them present only once. In addition, the sample was reused for a study of T cells of mothers and their children.

Sequences were obtained from blood. The source of these receptors is a girl aged 2 to 9 in good health.

This clonotype was counted ten times or more. V gene TRBV3-1 combines with J gene TRBJ2-1; a possible D gene is TRBD2 (7 bases). The CDR3 is 15 residues long. Per germline, CDR1 LGHDT and CDR2 YNNKEL (reference sequence). The V end was cut by 4 bases, the J end by 8 bases, with 18 bases between. CDR3 region: CASSRPSGRGDEQFF. DNA for the CDR3: TGTGCCAGCAGCCGACCTAGCGGAAGGGGGGATGAGCAGTTCTTC.

This chain links TRBV20-1 with TRBJ1-3, with D uncertain. Germline values: CDR1 DFQATT, CDR2 SNEGSKA (reference sequence). CDR3 size: 14 residues. Trimming stripped 6 bases from V and 0 bases from J, with 12 bases between. This CDR3 reads CSAQDGISGNTIYF. In DNA, the CDR3 is TGCAGTGCCCAGGACGGGATCTCTGGAAACACCATATATTTT.

The chain links TRBV20-1 to TRBJ1-1, with D perhaps TRBD1 (6 bases). Germline V gene data show CDR1 as DFQATT and CDR2 as SNEGSKA (reference sequence). The V and J ends lost 0 bases and 11 bases respectively, with 16 bases between them. This CDR3 region has 13 residues. The CDR3 bases are TGCAGTGCTAGAGATTGGGACACGGGGTTTGCTTTCTTT. It translates to CSARDWDTGFAFF.

The V call is TRBV3-1, the J call TRBJ2-7, with D uncertain. This CDR3 contains 11 residues. The germline CDR1 and CDR2 sequences are LGHDT and YNNKEL (reference sequence). The ends were cut back, 5 bases at V and 7 bases at J, with 9 bases in the middle. The CDR3 protein is CASSKVGEQYF. The DNA of the CDR3 is TGTGCCAGCAGCAAAGTGGGAGAGCAGTACTTC.

V is TRBV3-1 and J is TRBJ1-2; tentative D call: TRBD1 (5 bases). V was pared by 4 bases and J by 4 bases, with 19 bases between. The germline gives CDR1 LGHDT, CDR2 YNNKEL (reference sequence). This CDR3 is 16 amino acids long. Here the CDR3 DNA reads TGTGCCAGCAGCCCAAATTACAGTACGGGACGCTATGGCTACACCTTC. Amino acids: CASSPNYSTGRYGYTF.

The chain combines TRBV19 with TRBJ2-1, with D tentatively TRBD1 (6 bases). V lost 3 bases to trimming and J lost 9 bases, with 15 bases between them. Germline assignment: CDR1 LNHDA and CDR2 SQIVND (reference sequence). The CDR3 has 14 amino acids. The chain's CDR3 is CASSITSGVAEQFF. The CDR3 DNA reads TGTGCCAGTAGTATCACATCAGGGGTGGCTGAGCAGTTCTTC.

The chain employs TRBV6-5 and TRBJ2-7; a weak D match, TRBD2 (6 bases). The length of the CDR3 is 13 residues. Germline CDR1 is MNHEY and CDR2 is SVGAGI. Trimming stripped 7 bases from V and 0 bases from J, with 10 bases between. The CDR3 protein is CASKGRGSYEQYF. The CDR3 DNA is TGTGCCAGCAAGGGGCGGGGCTCCTACGAGCAGTACTTC.

This clonotype came up a few times. The chain is built from TRBV29-1 and TRBJ1-4, with D possibly being TRBD1 (5 bases). Trimming shortened V by 3 bases and J by 8 bases, and 16 bases separated the two germline ends. CDR3 length: 14 residues. Germline lookup yields CDR1 SQVTM and CDR2 ANQGSEA. The CDR3 sequence: CSVDGQAAGEKLFF. The CDR3 DNA sequence: TGCAGCGTTGACGGGCAGGCGGCAGGGGAAAAACTGTTTTTT. Complete variable domain (other parts from reference TRBV29-1 and TRBJ1-4): SAVISQKPSRDICQRGTSLTIQCQVDSQVTMMFWYRQQPGQSLTLIATANQGSEATYESGFVIDKFPISRPNLTFSTLTVSNMSPEDSSIYLCSVDGQAAGEKLFFGSGTQLSVL.

The chain recombines TRBV20-1 with TRBJ2-4, with 9 bases fitting TRBD2. CDR1 and CDR2 from the germline V gene are DFQATT and SNEGSKA (reference sequence). This CDR3 spans 20 amino acids. Germline trimming cut 0 bases from V and 0 bases from J; bases unmatched to any gene: 15. The CDR3 loop reads CSARDWDVLAGDLAKNIQYF. In nucleotides, the CDR3 is TGCAGTGCTAGAGATTGGGATGTATTAGCGGGGGATCTAGCCAAAAACATTCAGTACTTC.

In its sample, this clonotype was seen a few times. The chain uses TRBV5-1 and TRBJ1-3; TRBD1 matches 11 bases. Germline-derived CDR1 and CDR2 are SGHRS and YFSETQ. The CDR3 covers 17 residues. Losses at the gene ends were 5 bases for V and 0 bases for J; bases not matched to a gene: 7. CDR3 amino acids: CASRSGTGGTSGNTIYF. The CDR3 coding sequence is TGCGCCAGCAGATCCGGGACAGGGGGAACCTCTGGAAACACCATATATTTT.

The chain recombines TRBV2 with TRBJ1-2; 9 bases are shared with TRBD1. Looked up from germline, CDR1 is SNHLY and CDR2 is FYNNEI. The CDR3 spans 14 residues. Trimming removed 8 bases from V and 8 bases from J; junction bases left unmatched: 12. The CDR3 DNA follows: TGTGCCAGCGCTCCGGGACAGGGTTTGGAAGGCTACACCTTC. It specifies CASAPGQGLEGYTF. Full variable domain (outside the CDR3, taken from reference TRBV2 and TRBJ1-2): EPEVTQTPSHQVTQMGQEVILRCVPISNHLYFYWYRQILGQKVEFLVSFYNNEISEKSEIFDDQFSVERPDGSNFTLKIRSTKLEDSAMYFCASAPGQGLEGYTFGSGTRLTVV.

The rearrangement links TRBV20-1 to TRBJ2-5; maybe TRBD1 (5 bases). Germline V gives CDR1 DFQATT, CDR2 SNEGSKA (reference sequence). V shed 5 bases and J shed 5 bases, with 18 bases lying between them. The CDR3 has 14 residues. CDR3 bases: TGCAGTGCTTTACAATTGTGGGGCGCGGAGACCCAGTACTTC. Protein: CSALQLWGAETQYF.

This clonotype was observed a few times. The chain joins TRBV7-2 to TRBJ2-1, with D perhaps matching TRBD2 (7 bases). Germline V gene data show CDR1 as SGHTA and CDR2 as FQGNSA. The CDR3 consists of 16 residues. Between the trimmed V and J ends, which lost 1 base and 6 bases, there was a span of 16 bases. The CDR3 DNA sequence: TGTGCCAGCAGCTTAGGGGGGGGGCTAGCAGGCAATGAGCAGTTCTTC. Translation: CASSLGGGLAGNEQFF.

This chain links TRBV20-1 with TRBJ2-7, with 12 bases that match TRBD2. The CDR3 is made up of 14 amino acids. Germline lookup yields CDR1 DFQATT and CDR2 SNEGSKA (reference sequence). With V trimmed by 4 bases and J by 7 bases, 8 bases remained unmatched. CDR3 loop: CSATIAGLAGEQYF. The CDR3 DNA reads as TGCAGTGCTACCATCGCGGGACTAGCGGGTGAGCAGTACTTC.

This rearrangement joins TRBV19 to TRBJ1-6, with D unresolved. Looked up from germline, CDR1 is LNHDA and CDR2 is SQIVND (reference sequence). Trimming pared 8 bases from V and 7 bases from J, leaving 9 bases between. The CDR3 covers 12 residues. The CDR3 region is CASARLNSPLHF. CDR3 sequence (DNA): TGTGCCAGTGCACGGTTGAATTCACCCCTCCACTTT.

V usage is TRBV6-5 and J usage is TRBJ2-4; the D gene is possibly TRBD2 (5 bases). CDR3 size: 12 residues. Germline lookup yields CDR1 MNHEY and CDR2 SVGAGI. V shed 5 bases and J shed 14 bases, with 16 bases lying between them. CDR3 DNA sequence: TGTGCCAGCAGTACACCCGGACTGAGGGAGTACTTC. Residues: CASSTPGLREYF.

The J gene is TRBJ1-2, the V gene TRBV4-3, with D hard to call. The germline V gene has CDR1 LGHNA and CDR2 YSLEER. The CDR3 consists of 14 residues. The V gene lost 5 bases and the J gene lost 8 bases, with 18 bases spanning the gap. DNA of the CDR3: TGCGCCAGCAGCTCTCCCGGGAAAAAGTGGGGCTACACCTTC. The encoded protein is CASSSPGKKWGYTF.